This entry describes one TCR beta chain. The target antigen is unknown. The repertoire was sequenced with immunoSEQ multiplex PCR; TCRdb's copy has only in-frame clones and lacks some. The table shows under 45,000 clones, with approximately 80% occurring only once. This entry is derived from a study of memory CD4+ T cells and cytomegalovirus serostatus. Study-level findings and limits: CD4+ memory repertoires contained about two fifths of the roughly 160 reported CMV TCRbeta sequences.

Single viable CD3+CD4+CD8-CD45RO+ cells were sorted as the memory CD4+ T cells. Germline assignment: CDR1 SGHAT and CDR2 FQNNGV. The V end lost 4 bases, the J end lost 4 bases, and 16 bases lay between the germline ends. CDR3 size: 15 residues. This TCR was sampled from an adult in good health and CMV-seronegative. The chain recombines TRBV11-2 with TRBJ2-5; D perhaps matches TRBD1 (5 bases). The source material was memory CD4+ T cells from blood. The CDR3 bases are TGTGCCAGCAGCTCAGTTAGGGGTAGTACAGAGACCCAGTACTTC. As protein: CASSSVRGSTETQYF.